One and the same sample provided the 15 T cell receptor beta chains below, sequenced in a study of T cell repertoires in cytomegalovirus infection. MiXCR, run by TCRdb on the reads, gives a single entry per CDR3 protein. The data hold a few hundred thousand distinct CDR3 sequences, with around two fifths observed a single time. Their antigens remain unidentified. Specimen: cultured PBMCs, collected from culture after CMV antigen stimulation. These receptors all come from a human donor in good health (CMV status not recorded). Some clones in this sample may be carry-over from other donors' samples.

The V gene is TRBV7-2, the J gene TRBJ1-1, with D perhaps matching TRBD1 (5 bases). This CDR3 is 14 amino acids long. Trimming left V 4 bases short and J 2 bases short, with 11 bases between. Germline lookup yields CDR1 SGHTA and CDR2 FQGNSA. This CDR3 reads CASSSQTANTEAFF. The CDR3 region has the DNA TGTGCCAGCAGCTCACAGACAGCCAACACTGAAGCTTTCTTT.

V and J are TRBV2 and TRBJ1-3, with 11 bases that match TRBD1. Germline V gene sequence: CDR1 SNHLY, CDR2 FYNNEI. The CDR3 is 16 residues long. V shed 6 bases, J shed 2 bases, and the junction held 6 bases outside the gene matches. CDR3 amino acids: CASRRPGQGAGNTIYF. The CDR3 nucleotides read TGTGCCAGCAGGAGACCGGGACAGGGGGCTGGAAACACCATATATTTT.

This clonotype was detected only a few times. The chain carries TRBV6-1 and TRBJ2-1; D might be TRBD1 (5 bases). CDR1 is MNHNS, CDR2 SASEGT, per germline. The CDR3 runs 15 residues. V lost 6 bases to trimming and J lost 6 bases, with 18 bases between them. CDR3 nucleotides: TGTGCCAGCAGAAACCTCAGGGATTCGCTCAATGAGCAGTTCTTC. This gives the protein CASRNLRDSLNEQFF.

This clonotype was seen only a few times. The V and J genes are TRBV11-1 and TRBJ2-3; no firm D call. Trimming left V 0 bases short and J 4 bases short, with 11 bases between. Germline V gene data show CDR1 as SGHAT and CDR2 as FQDESV (reference sequence). The CDR3 has 15 amino acids. CDR3 sequence reads: CASSLAPSEADTQYF. DNA of the CDR3: TGTGCCAGCAGCTTAGCGCCCTCAGAGGCAGATACGCAGTATTTT.

This clonotype was recorded at least ten times. V and J are TRBV7-2 and TRBJ2-5; no firm D call. The CDR3 covers 14 residues. The V and J ends lost 1 base and 2 bases respectively, with 8 bases between them. The germline V gene encodes CDR1 SGHTA and CDR2 FQGNSA. CDR3 in DNA: TGTGCCAGCAGCTTAGGTCGGGCTCAAGAGACCCAGTACTTC. Amino acids: CASSLGRAQETQYF.

The rearrangement links TRBV18 to TRBJ1-2; D not resolved. Trimming removed 0 bases at V and 1 base at J, with 9 bases between. Germline V gives CDR1 KGHSH, CDR2 LQKENI. CDR3 length: 15 amino acids. The chain's CDR3 is CASSPPVGLNYGYTF. CDR3 nucleotide sequence: TGTGCCAGCTCACCACCGGTCGGCCTTAACTATGGCTACACCTTC.

This chain joins TRBV5-1 and TRBJ2-7; 12 nucleotides agree with TRBD1. Germline CDR1 SGHRS, CDR2 YFSETQ. Losses at the gene ends were 7 bases for V and 7 bases for J; bases not matched to a gene: 6. The length of the CDR3 is 13 residues. The CDR3 DNA reads TGCGCCAGCGCGGGACAGGGGGCGGGAGAGCAGTACTTC. Its protein product is CASAGQGAGEQYF.

Only a few counts were recorded for this clonotype. DNA for the CDR3: TGTGCCAGCAGCCCGGGCTCGGGGCGGGGGGGCCGAAAGACCCAGTACTTC. Protein sequence: CASSPGSGRGGRKTQYF. The J gene is TRBJ2-5, the V gene TRBV7-2; TRBD2 matches 9 bases. This CDR3 is 17 amino acids long. Germline-derived CDR1 and CDR2 are SGHTA and FQGNSA. The ends lost 5 bases at V and 6 bases at J; junction bases unmatched: 16.

The J gene is TRBJ2-3, the V gene TRBV7-2; no clear D gene. The CDR3 runs 16 residues. Trimming shortened V by 1 base and J by 0 bases, and 11 bases separated the two germline ends. Germline CDR1 reads SGHTA; CDR2 reads FQGNSA. The CDR3, as DNA: TGTGCCAGCAGCTTAGGTGCAACTTCTAGCACAGATACGCAGTATTTT. Protein: CASSLGATSSTDTQYF. The whole variable domain, filled in from reference TRBV7-2 and TRBJ2-3, reads GAGVSQSPSNKVTEKGKDVELRCDPISGHTALYWYRQSLGQGLEFLIYFQGNSAPDKSGLPSDRFSAERTGGSVSTLTIQRTQQEDSAVYLCASSLGATSSTDTQYFGPGTRLTVL.

J is TRBJ2-3 and V is TRBV19; either TRBD1 or TRBD2 may supply D (5 bases each). Germline V gene sequence: CDR1 LNHDA, CDR2 SQIVND (reference sequence). V dropped 6 bases and J dropped 1 base, with 14 bases sitting between them. The CDR3 sequence is 15 residues long. Here the CDR3 reads CASSPIGTRTDTQYF. Written as DNA, the CDR3 is TGTGCCAGTAGCCCTATAGGGACCCGCACAGATACGCAGTATTTT.

The J gene is TRBJ2-3, the V gene TRBV7-6; D tentatively reads TRBD1 or TRBD2 (5 bases each). Germline V gene sequence: CDR1 SGHVS, CDR2 FNYEAQ. This CDR3 is 13 amino acids long. Trimming stripped 5 bases from V and 11 bases from J, with 17 bases between. CDR3 region: CASSLSRDRVQYF. CDR3 sequence (DNA): TGTGCCAGCAGCCTGAGTCGGGACCGGGTGCAGTATTTT.

This clonotype was recorded a few times. This chain links TRBV7-8 with TRBJ2-1; TRBD2 aligns across 8 bases. V was clipped by 3 bases and J by 7 bases; unmatched bases: 11. The germline CDR1 and CDR2 sequences are SGHVS and FQNEAQ. The CDR3 runs to 16 residues. The CDR3 loop reads CASSLGIGGLDNEQFF. The DNA for the CDR3 is TGTGCCAGCAGCTTGGGTATAGGGGGACTAGATAATGAGCAGTTCTTC.

This clonotype was seen more than once but under ten times. The chain couples TRBV7-8 to TRBJ2-1, with 14 bases lining up with TRBD2. The CDR3 extends over 21 amino acids. The germline gives CDR1 SGHVS, CDR2 FQNEAQ. With 3 bases clipped from V and 0 bases from J, the junction kept 13 bases outside the gene matches. Here the CDR3 DNA reads TGTGCCAGCAGCTTGGACCTGGGACTAGCGGGAGCGACGAGCTCCTACAATGAGCAGTTCTTC. Amino acids: CASSLDLGLAGATSSYNEQFF.

This chain uses TRBV7-6 with TRBJ1-4; weak D call: TRBD1 (6 bases). The CDR3 totals 17 residues. V dropped 2 bases and J dropped 0 bases, with 13 bases sitting between them. CDR1 and CDR2 from the germline V gene are SGHVS and FNYEAQ. CDR3 nucleotides: TGTGCCAGCAGCTTATCCCACAGGGCATCAACTAATGAAAAACTGTTTTTT. This codes for CASSLSHRASTNEKLFF.

This clonotype was counted between two and nine times. The rearrangement joins TRBV2 to TRBJ1-2; possible D gene TRBD1, 5 bases. The V end was cut by 6 bases, the J end by 4 bases, with 15 bases between. There are 14 residues in the CDR3. Germline V gives CDR1 SNHLY, CDR2 FYNNEI. For the CDR3, the DNA is TGTGCCAGCAGGTTAGGGGCTTGGACCTATGGCTACACCTTC. It is translated as CASRLGAWTYGYTF. The full variable domain, in which reference TRBV2 and TRBJ1-2 provide the parts outside the CDR3, is EPEVTQTPSHQVTQMGQEVILRCVPISNHLYFYWYRQILGQKVEFLVSFYNNEISEKSEIFDDQFSVERPDGSNFTLKIRSTKLEDSAMYFCASRLGAWTYGYTFGSGTRLTVV.